This TCR beta chain was identified during a study of blood T cell repertoires in COVID-19. Germline CDR1 reads MNHEY; CDR2 reads SMNVEV (reference sequence). The CDR3 consists of 13 residues. Trimming shortened V by 4 bases and J by 0 bases, and 7 bases separated the two germline ends. Here immunoSEQ multiplex PCR was the method, and the copy in TCRdb shows in-frame clones only, minus some. The sample includes some 360,000 clones, almost 90% of them seen just once. Specimen: PBMCs or T cells enriched from blood (not recorded which). V usage is TRBV27 and J usage is TRBJ2-7; D might be TRBD1 (5 bases). The TCR sequence derives from a woman younger than 45 who had been exposed to COVID-19. For the CDR3, the DNA is TGTGCCAGCAGTTACAGGAGCTCCTACGAGCAGTACTTC. As protein: CASSYRSSYEQYF.